This entry lists 29 T cell receptor beta chains sequenced from one sample in a study of blood T cells in healthy people across ages. A second PCR, run for roughly 7 to 11 cycles, used a sample-barcoded 5' primer plus a J-beta primer mix. One entry per CDR3 protein, called by TCRdb with MiXCR from the 5' RACE reads. Among 1.5 million or so distinct CDR3 sequences listed, approximately 42% were seen once. The sequenced sample was blood. The source of these receptors is a woman in her late teens or twenties in good health.

This clonotype showed up just a few times. J is TRBJ2-7 and V is TRBV4-1; D unresolved. The CDR3 covers 14 residues. V shed 0 bases and J shed 0 bases, with 6 bases lying between them. The germline V gene encodes CDR1 MGHRA and CDR2 YSYEKL. This CDR3 reads CASSQERPSYEQYF. The CDR3 nucleotides are TGCGCCAGCAGCCAAGAGCGTCCCTCCTACGAGCAGTACTTC.

This clonotype was seen only once. A read error may explain this, as a much larger clone is one base away. The J gene is TRBJ2-1, the V gene TRBV2; either TRBD1 or TRBD2 may fit D (5 bases each). The germline V gene has CDR1 SNHLY and CDR2 FYNNEI. The CDR3 loop spans 16 amino acids. The CDR3 region is CASSERGASSHNEQFF. The CDR3 DNA reads as TGTGCCAGCAGTGAACGGGGCGCGAGCTCCCACAATGAGCAGTTCTTC.

The J gene is TRBJ2-3, the V gene TRBV10-3, with TRBD2 matching over 12 bases. The germline V gene has CDR1 ENHRY and CDR2 SYGVKD. The CDR3 is 15 amino acids. Trimming at V came to 2 bases and at J to 5 bases, leaving 2 bases not matched to a gene. CDR3 coding DNA: TGTGCCATCAGTGAGGCGACTAGCGGGGGAGATACGCAGTATTTT. Protein product: CAISEATSGGDTQYF.

This clonotype was picked up a small number of times. The rearrangement links TRBV5-1 to TRBJ1-5, with D perhaps matching TRBD1 (5 bases). Germline-derived CDR1 and CDR2 are SGHRS and YFSETQ. The V end lost 2 bases, the J end lost 1 base, and 10 bases lay between the germline ends. The CDR3 has 15 residues. Here the CDR3 reads CASSFRGESNQPQHF. For the CDR3, the DNA is TGCGCCAGCAGCTTCCGAGGGGAGAGCAATCAGCCCCAGCATTTT.

The J gene is TRBJ1-3, the V gene TRBV18; 8 bases match TRBD1. The CDR3 contains 17 residues. The V gene's germline CDR1 is KGHSH and CDR2 LQKENI. Trimming cost V 3 bases and J 2 bases; bases outside gene matches: 9. The CDR3 sequence is CASSPIPSTGAGNTIYF. CDR3 coding DNA: TGTGCCAGCTCACCGATTCCTTCGACAGGGGCTGGAAACACCATATATTTT.

The chain is built from TRBV20-1 and TRBJ2-5, with 12 bases aligning to TRBD2. The CDR3 has 16 amino acids. Germline V gene data show CDR1 as DFQATT and CDR2 as SNEGSKA (reference sequence). V shed 1 base, J shed 2 bases, and the junction held 5 bases outside the gene matches. The CDR3 region has the DNA TGCAGTGCTAGAGGTCTAGCGGGAGGGGTACAAGAGACCCAGTACTTC. Translating it yields CSARGLAGGVQETQYF.

This clonotype was seen more than once but under ten times. The CDR3 sequence is CASGGLARGAYGYTF. CDR3 sequence (DNA): TGTGCCAGCGGGGGCCTCGCTCGGGGGGCCTATGGCTACACCTTC. V is TRBV7-2 and J is TRBJ1-2, with D perhaps TRBD1 (6 bases). Looked up from germline, CDR1 is SGHTA and CDR2 is FQGNSA. The V and J ends lost 8 bases and 4 bases respectively, with 20 bases between them. This CDR3 region has 15 residues.

This clonotype was detected a few times. This rearrangement joins TRBV12-3 or TRBV12-4 to TRBJ2-3; 7 nucleotides align to TRBD2. The CDR3 contains 15 residues. The V and J ends lost 3 bases and 2 bases, in that order; junction bases with no gene match: 5. The CDR3, as DNA: TGTGCCAGCAGTTTTGCGGGGACTAACACAGATACGCAGTATTTT. Translated: CASSFAGTNTDTQYF.

The chain links TRBV20-1 to TRBJ2-5; D not certain. This CDR3 is 9 amino acids long. Germline lookup yields CDR1 DFQATT and CDR2 SNEGSKA (reference sequence). The CDR3 spells CTDRETQYF. CDR3 DNA sequence: TGCACCGACCGGGAGACCCAGTACTTC.

CDR3 DNA: TGTGCCAGCAGCATACTAGCGGGGATGGGCAATGAGCAGTTCTTC. Its translation is CASSILAGMGNEQFF. The V call is TRBV11-2, the J call TRBJ2-1; TRBD2 matches at 10 bases. The CDR3 length is 15 residues. V trimming: 5 bases; J trimming: 6 bases; junction bases outside the gene matches: 7. Germline-derived CDR1 and CDR2 are SGHAT and FQNNGV.

The chain combines TRBV20-1 with TRBJ2-1; TRBD2 agrees at 7 bases. The germline V gene encodes CDR1 DFQATT and CDR2 SNEGSKA (reference sequence). CDR3 size: 17 residues. With V trimmed by 1 base and J by 3 bases, 12 bases remained unmatched. In DNA, the CDR3 is TGCAGTGCTAGAGTCGGGTCGGGGGGACGGGTCTACAATGAGCAGTTCTTC. As protein: CSARVGSGGRVYNEQFF.

This clonotype is a singleton in its sample. The chain combines TRBV2 with TRBJ2-7; a possible D gene is TRBD2 (5 bases). The CDR3 sequence is 11 residues long. Trimming cost V 6 bases and J 6 bases, with 9 bases left between them. Looked up from germline, CDR1 is SNHLY and CDR2 is FYNNEI. CDR3 sequence (DNA): TGTGCCAGCAGGGAGGTCGGCGAGCAGTACTTC. Encoded protein: CASREVGEQYF.

This clonotype was recorded a few times. The chain is built from TRBV9 and TRBJ2-7, with TRBD2 identical over 13 bases. The CDR3 loop spans 15 amino acids. CDR1 is SGDLS, CDR2 YYNGEE, per germline. V gave up 4 bases and J gave up 7 bases; unmatched junction bases: 8. The CDR3 region has the DNA TGTGCCAGCAGCCCAGGACTAGCGGGGGTTAAGGAGCAGTACTTC. It codes for CASSPGLAGVKEQYF.

The genes are TRBV20-1 and TRBJ2-7; possibly TRBD1 or TRBD2 for D (5 bases each). This CDR3 comprises 13 residues. Germline V lookup: CDR1 DFQATT, CDR2 SNEGSKA (reference sequence). The CDR3 reads CRVEGKNSYEQYF. CDR3 bases: TGCAGGGTAGAGGGGAAGAACTCCTACGAGCAGTACTTC.

The chain uses TRBV20-1 and TRBJ2-2; D possibly corresponds to TRBD1 (5 bases). Germline CDR1 and CDR2: DFQATT and SNEGSKA (reference sequence). CDR3 length: 13 residues. With 6 bases removed from V and 5 bases from J, the gap between germline ends came to 13 bases. The CDR3 region has the DNA TGCAGTGCCCTTGACCAGGGAACCGGGGAGCTGTTTTTT. Translation: CSALDQGTGELFF.

This clonotype was detected only a few times. The chain carries TRBV2 and TRBJ2-3; 9 bases match TRBD1. Per the germline V gene, CDR1 is SNHLY and CDR2 is FYNNEI. Trimming cost V 5 bases and J 5 bases; bases outside gene matches: 5. The CDR3 loop spans 14 amino acids. CDR3 coding DNA: TGTGCCAGCAGTAGACAGGGGGGAAAAGATACGCAGTATTTT. This codes for CASSRQGGKDTQYF.

This clonotype was seen many times. A much larger clonotype is one base distant, so this may be a read error. This chain's CDR3 is CATSRDSGPYNEQYF. The DNA of the CDR3 is TGTGCCACCAGCAGAGATTCAGGGCCATACAATGAGCAGTACTTC. This rearrangement joins TRBV15 to TRBJ2-1, with TRBD1 as a possible D gene (5 bases). The last part of the DNA fits TRBJ2-7 better; the J call may be wrong. The CDR3 has 15 residues. CDR1 is LNHNV, CDR2 YYDKDF, per germline (reference sequence).

The table lists this clonotype with many counts. The chain is built from TRBV12-3 or TRBV12-4 and TRBJ2-1; TRBD2 matches at 14 bases. The CDR3 length is 16 residues. V lost 5 bases and J lost 9; bases outside the gene matches: 9. CDR3: CASSPTGLAGAGEQFF. The CDR3 nucleotides read TGTGCCAGCAGTCCCACGGGACTAGCGGGGGCAGGTGAGCAGTTCTTC.

The chain couples TRBV5-5 to TRBJ2-1; 9 bases fit TRBD2. The CDR3 contains 16 residues. Looked up from germline, CDR1 is SGHKS and CDR2 is YYEKEE (reference sequence). J was trimmed by 3 bases and V by 2 bases; bases with no gene match: 6. The CDR3 is CASSLGATSGYNEQFF. In DNA form, the CDR3 reads TGTGCCAGCAGCTTAGGCGCGACTAGCGGCTACAATGAGCAGTTCTTC.

The chain combines TRBV28 with TRBJ2-3; no reliable D call. V lost 8 bases and J 1 base, leaving 7 bases between the germline ends. This CDR3 comprises 12 residues. The germline CDR1 and CDR2 sequences are MDHEN and SYDVKM. As DNA, the CDR3 is TGTGCCAGCGCCTGGGGCACAGATACGCAGTATTTT. It is translated as CASAWGTDTQYF.

J is TRBJ2-3 and V is TRBV28, with D perhaps TRBD1 or TRBD2 (5 bases each). Deletions cut 6 bases from V and 2 bases from J, with 15 bases between. This CDR3 has 15 amino acids. Looked up from germline, CDR1 is MDHEN and CDR2 is SYDVKM. DNA of the CDR3: TGTGCCAGCAGACCCCCCCGGGACGCCACAGATACGCAGTATTTT. This codes for CASRPPRDATDTQYF.

This chain connects TRBV4-1 to TRBJ1-1; D not resolved. Per the germline V gene, CDR1 is MGHRA and CDR2 is YSYEKL. V shed 1 base and J shed 5 bases, with 11 bases lying between them. The CDR3 length is 14 residues. Here the CDR3 reads CASSQVRLETEAFF. The DNA for the CDR3 is TGCGCCAGCAGCCAAGTACGCCTGGAGACTGAAGCTTTCTTT.

This clonotype showed up just a few times. The gene calls are TRBV7-2 and TRBJ2-5; 7 nucleotides agree with TRBD1. Per the germline V gene, CDR1 is SGHTA and CDR2 is FQGNSA. J was trimmed by 1 base and V by 3 bases; bases with no gene match: 8. This CDR3 contains 16 residues. The CDR3 sequence: CASSLFRPGGQETQYF. CDR3 nucleotides: TGTGCCAGCAGCTTGTTCAGGCCAGGGGGCCAAGAGACCCAGTACTTC.

CDR3 loop: CASAALAGGQDTQYF. DNA for the CDR3: TGTGCCAGCGCGGCCCTAGCGGGGGGCCAAGATACGCAGTATTTT. The genes are TRBV9 and TRBJ2-3, with 11 positions matching TRBD2. The germline V gene encodes CDR1 SGDLS and CDR2 YYNGEE. With 7 bases clipped from V and 5 bases from J, the junction kept 9 bases outside the gene matches. The length of the CDR3 is 15 residues.

In this sample, this clonotype turned up a few times. CDR3 nucleotide sequence: TGCAGCGTTGAACCAGGCAGGCCCCCAGCGGGCGGCTACACCTTC. Translating it yields CSVEPGRPPAGGYTF. V and J are TRBV29-1 and TRBJ1-2; D is unresolved. Trimming shortened V by 2 bases and J by 8 bases, and 21 bases separated the two germline ends. Per germline, CDR1 SQVTM and CDR2 ANQGSEA. This CDR3 has 15 amino acids.

This clonotype was counted a single time. One end of the junction does not line up with germline, which may come from a read error. Here the CDR3 reads CASSRESSLQSSYNKQFF. The CDR3 DNA sequence: TGTGCCAGCAGCCGGGAGTCTAGCCTACAGTCCTCCTACAATAAGCAGTTCTTC. The rearrangement joins TRBV4-2 to TRBJ2-1, with a possible D match to TRBD2 (5 bases). Germline lookup yields CDR1 LGHNA and CDR2 YNFKEQ. The CDR3 is made up of 18 amino acids.

J is TRBJ1-1 and V is TRBV25-1; D call uncertain. The length of the CDR3 is 15 residues. The germline CDR1 and CDR2 sequences are MGHDK and SYGVNS. V was trimmed by 6 bases and J by 0 bases, leaving 14 bases between them. CDR3 amino acids: CASREALSLNTEAFF. The CDR3 DNA reads TGTGCCAGCAGAGAGGCCCTCAGTTTGAACACTGAAGCTTTCTTT.

The chain couples TRBV28 to TRBJ2-3; tentatively, D is TRBD1 (5 bases). Germline V lookup: CDR1 MDHEN, CDR2 SYDVKM. The CDR3 contains 13 residues. V was pared by 8 bases and J by 9 bases, with 18 bases between. The CDR3 loop reads CASGLWGPQTQYF. As DNA, the CDR3 is TGTGCCAGCGGGTTGTGGGGCCCACAAACGCAGTATTTT.

CDR3 coding DNA: TGCAGTGCCCGAACTAGCCCCTACAATGAGCAGTACTTC. It yields the protein CSARTSPYNEQYF. The V call is TRBV20-1, the J call TRBJ2-1; D is possibly TRBD2 (6 bases). The J call may be incorrect, as the DNA end agrees better with TRBJ2-7. The CDR3 is 13 residues long. Germline V gives CDR1 DFQATT, CDR2 SNEGSKA (reference sequence).